One T cell receptor beta chain is described in this entry. Its antigen is as yet unknown. Described time point: week 11, during vaccination. It was 300 ug of mutant IDH1 20-mer peptide that made up each vaccine dose, given with topical imiquimod. The data were taken from a study of a mutant IDH1 vaccine in newly diagnosed glioma. About the research overall: An approximately 62% male, 37.5% female split and a mean age of roughly 37 years characterized treated patients. Beforehand, treatment had been radiotherapy, temozolomide, or both; the majority received both.

The data were produced by immunoSEQ multiplex PCR, yet TCRdb's version contains in-frame clones alone and is incomplete. Found here are some 120,000 clones, roughly 78% of them singletons; the top ten hold about 5.5%. The source of this sequence is a man between 40 and 49 years old with glioma. Sequencing was performed on PBMCs, taken from a glioma patient whose treatment included an IDH1 peptide vaccine.

As DNA, the CDR3 is TGTGCCAGCAGCGTAGGTTTAGGGACAGGGGAGGACGAGCAGTACTTC. Translated: CASSVGLGTGEDEQYF. The rearrangement joins TRBV9 to TRBJ2-7; the match to TRBD1 covers 10 bases. With V trimmed by 0 bases and J by 5 bases, 8 bases remained unmatched. The CDR3 loop spans 16 amino acids. The germline V gene encodes CDR1 SGDLS and CDR2 YYNGEE.